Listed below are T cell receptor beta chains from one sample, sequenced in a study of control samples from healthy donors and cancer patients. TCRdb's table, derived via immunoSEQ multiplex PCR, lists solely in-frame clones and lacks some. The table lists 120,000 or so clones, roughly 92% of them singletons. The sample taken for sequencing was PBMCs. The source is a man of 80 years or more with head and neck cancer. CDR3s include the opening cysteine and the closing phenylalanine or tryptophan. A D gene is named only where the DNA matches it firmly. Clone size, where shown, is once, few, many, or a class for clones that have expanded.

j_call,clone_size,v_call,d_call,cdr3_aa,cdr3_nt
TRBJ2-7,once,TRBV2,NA,CAILLGGSEQYF,TGTGCCATCCTGTTGGGCGGTAGCGAGCAGTACTTC
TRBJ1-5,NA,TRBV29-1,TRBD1,CSVVGTESNQPQHF,TGCAGCGTTGTAGGGACAGAAAGCAATCAGCCCCAGCATTTT
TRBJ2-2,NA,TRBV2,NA,CASSGDNTNTGELFF,TGTGCCAGCAGTGGGGACAACACGAACACCGGGGAGCTGTTTTTT
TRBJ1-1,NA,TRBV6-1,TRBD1,CASSGVFLTGRTEAFF,TGTGCCAGCAGTGGGGTATTCTTGACAGGGAGGACTGAAGCTTTCTTT
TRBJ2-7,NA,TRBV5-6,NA,CASSRRGVGEQYF,TGTGCCAGCAGCCGGAGGGGGGTCGGGGAGCAGTACTTC
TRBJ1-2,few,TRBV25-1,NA,CASRPTGERYGYTF,TGTGCCAGCAGACCAACGGGGGAGAGATATGGCTACACCTTC
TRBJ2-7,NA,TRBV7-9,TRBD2,CASSRGYSAGGSEQYF,TGTGCCAGCAGCCGGGGGTACTCAGCGGGAGGGTCCGAGCAGTACTTC
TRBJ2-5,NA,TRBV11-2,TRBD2,CASSPLETSGPQETQYF,TGTGCCAGCAGCCCCTTGGAGACTAGCGGTCCCCAAGAGACCCAGTACTTC
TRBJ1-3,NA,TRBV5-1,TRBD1,CASSLGQGVNTIYF,TGCGCCAGCAGCTTGGGACAGGGGGTAAACACCATATATTTT
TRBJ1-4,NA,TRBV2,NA,CASSEDRVGEKLFF,TGTGCCAGCAGTGAAGACAGGGTCGGTGAAAAACTGTTTTTT
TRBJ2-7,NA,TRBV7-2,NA,CASSLVGGRTTYEQYF,TGTGCCAGCAGCTTAGTAGGTGGACGAACAACCTACGAGCAGTACTTC
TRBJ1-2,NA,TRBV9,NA,CASSAVTNQVTF,TGTGCCAGCAGCGCCGTGACAAACCAAGTCACCTTC
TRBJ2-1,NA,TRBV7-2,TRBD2,CASSSSGYNEQFF,TGTGCCAGCAGCTCTAGCGGATACAATGAGCAGTTCTTC
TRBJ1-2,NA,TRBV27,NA,CASKGSVRTPINYGYTF,TGTGCCAGCAAGGGGTCGGTTCGGACACCCATTAACTATGGCTACACCTTC
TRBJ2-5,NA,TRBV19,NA,CASSPTGTGETQYF,TGTGCCAGTAGCCCCACAGGGACGGGGGAGACCCAGTACTTC
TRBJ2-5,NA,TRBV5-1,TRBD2,CASRPRLAQETQYF,TGCGCCAGCAGGCCTCGACTAGCTCAAGAGACCCAGTACTTC
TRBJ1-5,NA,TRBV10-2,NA,CASSDQGRGNEPQHF,TGCGCCAGCAGTGACCAGGGTCGGGGTAATGAGCCCCAGCATTTT
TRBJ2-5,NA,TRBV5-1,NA,CASSPDVQETQYF,TGCGCCAGCAGCCCCGACGTCCAAGAGACCCAGTACTTC
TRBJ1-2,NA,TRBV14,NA,CASSQGRQGYGYTF,TGTGCCAGCAGCCAAGGTCGGCAGGGCTATGGCTACACCTTC
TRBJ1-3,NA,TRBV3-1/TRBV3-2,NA,CASSLNAGNTIYF,TGTGCCAGCAGCCTGAATGCTGGAAACACCATATATTTT
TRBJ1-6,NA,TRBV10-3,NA,CAISGRVTDSPLHF,TGTGCCATCAGTGGTAGGGTTACGGATTCACCCCTCCACTTT
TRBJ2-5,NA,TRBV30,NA,CAWSVNRRETQYF,TGTGCCTGGAGTGTGAATAGGAGAGAGACCCAGTACTTC
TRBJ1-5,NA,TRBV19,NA,CASTRDRPGSNQPQHF,TGTGCCAGTACCCGAGACAGGCCGGGAAGCAATCAGCCCCAGCATTTT
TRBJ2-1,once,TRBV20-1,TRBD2,CSASVRGRSYNEQFF,TGCAGTGCTAGTGTTCGCGGGAGGTCCTACAATGAGCAGTTCTTC
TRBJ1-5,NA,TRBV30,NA,CAWSVPGLIHQPQHF,TGTGCCTGGAGTGTACCCGGGCTAATCCATCAGCCCCAGCATTTT
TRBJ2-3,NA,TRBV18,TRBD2,CASSSGTSGPGGTQYF,TGTGCCAGCAGTTCCGGGACTAGCGGGCCAGGGGGCACGCAGTATTTT
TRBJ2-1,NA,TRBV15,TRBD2,CATSRSGLAGRNEQFF,TGTGCCACCAGCAGATCCGGACTAGCGGGAAGGAATGAGCAGTTCTTC
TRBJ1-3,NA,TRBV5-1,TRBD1,CASSLIQQGAGNTIYF,TGCGCCAGCAGCTTGATCCAACAGGGGGCAGGAAACACCATATATTTT
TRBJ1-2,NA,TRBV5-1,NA,CASSSWVGGNYGYTF,TGCGCCAGCAGCTCATGGGTTGGGGGTAACTATGGCTACACCTTC
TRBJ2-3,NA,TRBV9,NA,CASSVLSREPNTQYF,TGTGCCAGCAGCGTTCTATCGAGGGAACCGAATACGCAGTATTTT
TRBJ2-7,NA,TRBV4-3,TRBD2,CASSQDPGGIYEQYF,TGCGCCAGCAGCCAAGATCCCGGGGGGATCTACGAGCAGTACTTC
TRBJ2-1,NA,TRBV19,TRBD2,CASSSVLAGVFNGQFF,TGTGCCAGCTCAAGCGTACTAGCGGGAGTTTTTAATGGGCAGTTCTTC
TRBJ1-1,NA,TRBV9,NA,CASSEYGTPRRDTEAFF,TGTGCCAGCAGCGAGTACGGGACACCGAGGAGGGACACTGAAGCTTTCTTT
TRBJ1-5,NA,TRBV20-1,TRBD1,CSASRQGGNQPQHF,TGCAGTGCTAGTAGACAGGGGGGGAATCAGCCCCAGCATTTT
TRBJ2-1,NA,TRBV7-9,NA,CASSWITGNEQFF,TGTGCCAGCAGCTGGATAACCGGCAATGAGCAGTTCTTC
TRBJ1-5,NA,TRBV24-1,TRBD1,CATSDLVQGDQPQHF,TGTGCCACCAGTGATTTGGTCCAGGGGGATCAGCCCCAGCATTTT
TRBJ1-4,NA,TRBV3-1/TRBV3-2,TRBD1,CASSHLGTGDEKLFF,TGTGCCAGCAGCCACCTCGGGACAGGGGACGAAAAACTGTTTTTT
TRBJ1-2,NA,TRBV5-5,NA,CASSLDRANYGYTF,TGTGCCAGCAGCTTGGACCGGGCTAACTATGGCTACACCTTC
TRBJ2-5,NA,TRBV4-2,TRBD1,CASSPPETGGGETQYF,TGTGCCAGCAGCCCCCCCGAGACAGGGGGAGGAGAGACCCAGTACTTC
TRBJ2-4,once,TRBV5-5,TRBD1,CASSFSGTVKNIQYF,TGTGCCAGCAGCTTTTCCGGGACAGTAAAAAACATTCAGTACTTC
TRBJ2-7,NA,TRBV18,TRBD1,CASSEGAEQYF,TGTGCCAGCTCCGAGGGGGCGGAGCAGTACTTC
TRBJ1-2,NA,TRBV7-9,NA,CASSLAPPEYNYGYTF,TGTGCCAGCAGCTTAGCTCCCCCGGAGTATAACTATGGCTACACCTTC
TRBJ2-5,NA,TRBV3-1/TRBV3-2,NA,CASSQSGRAQETQYF,TGTGCCAGCAGCCAGAGCGGCAGGGCTCAAGAGACCCAGTACTTC
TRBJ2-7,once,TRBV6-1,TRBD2,CASSEVANGLAGVEQYF,TGTGCCAGCAGTGAAGTAGCTAACGGACTAGCGGGGGTCGAGCAGTACTTC
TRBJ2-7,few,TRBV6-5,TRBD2,CASSYSGAGGYEQYF,TGTGCCAGCAGTTACTCTGGGGCGGGAGGGTACGAGCAGTACTTC
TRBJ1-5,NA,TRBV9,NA,CASSVAPQGQPQHF,TGTGCCAGCAGCGTAGCACCACAGGGTCAGCCCCAGCATTTT
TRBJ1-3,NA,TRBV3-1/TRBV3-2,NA,CASSQVGAAGNTIYF,TGTGCCAGCAGCCAAGTGGGGGCAGCTGGAAACACCATATATTTT
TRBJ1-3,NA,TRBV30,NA,CAWSPSTGNTIYF,TGTGCCTGGAGTCCCTCGACTGGAAACACCATATATTTT
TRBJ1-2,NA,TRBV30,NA,CAAPGAVNGYTF,TGTGCCGCGCCGGGGGCGGTCAATGGCTACACCTTC
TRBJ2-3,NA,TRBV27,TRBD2,CASRTAGGTHGTDTQYF,TGTGCCAGCAGGACAGCGGGAGGTACGCATGGCACAGATACGCAGTATTTT
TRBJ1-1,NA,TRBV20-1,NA,CSASNTMDTEAFF,TGCAGTGCTAGTAACACCATGGACACTGAAGCTTTCTTT